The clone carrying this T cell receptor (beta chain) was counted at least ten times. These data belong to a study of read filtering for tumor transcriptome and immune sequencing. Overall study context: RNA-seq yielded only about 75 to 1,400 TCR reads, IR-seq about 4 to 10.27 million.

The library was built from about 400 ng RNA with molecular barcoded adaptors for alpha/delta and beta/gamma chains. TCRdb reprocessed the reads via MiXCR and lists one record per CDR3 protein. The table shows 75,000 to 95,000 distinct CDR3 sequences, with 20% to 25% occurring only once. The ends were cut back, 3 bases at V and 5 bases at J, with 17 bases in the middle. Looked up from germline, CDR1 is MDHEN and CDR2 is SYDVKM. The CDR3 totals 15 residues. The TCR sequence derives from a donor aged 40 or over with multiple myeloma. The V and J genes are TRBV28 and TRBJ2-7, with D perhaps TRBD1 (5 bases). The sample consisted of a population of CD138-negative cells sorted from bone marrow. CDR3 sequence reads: CASSFPSKGRDEQYF. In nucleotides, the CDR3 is TGTGCCAGCAGTTTCCCAAGTAAGGGCAGGGACGAGCAGTACTTC.